These 5 T cell receptor beta chains were sequenced from one sample in a study of Ad26.COV2.S vaccination and SARS-CoV-2 variants. The protocol was immunoSEQ multiplex PCR, while the TCRdb copy is restricted to in-frame clones and leaves out a portion. The sample lists 87,000 or so clones, roughly 84% occurring once. The sequencing here drew on peripheral blood, taken after recovery from COVID-19. The receptors here all came from a human donor who had recovered from COVID-19.

The chain is built from TRBV4-2 and TRBJ1-2; 9 nucleotides match TRBD1. The CDR3 extends over 14 amino acids. Germline CDR1 LGHNA, CDR2 YNFKEQ. J lost 8 bases, V lost 4 bases, and 8 bases had no gene match. CDR3 nucleotide sequence: TGTGCCAGCAGCCCCCTGGGACAGGGACGAGGCTACACCTTC. As protein: CASSPLGQGRGYTF.

This chain connects TRBV9 to TRBJ2-1; the D is unclear. The germline V gene has CDR1 SGDLS and CDR2 YYNGEE. V gave up 0 bases and J gave up 5 bases, with 12 bases separating them. CDR3 length equals 15 residues. In DNA, the CDR3 is TGTGCCAGCAGCGTAGGGTGGATATCCGACAATGAGCAGTTCTTC. This codes for CASSVGWISDNEQFF. Full variable domain (missing parts from reference TRBV9 and TRBJ2-1): DSGVTQTPKHLITATGQRVTLRCSPRSGDLSVYWYQQSLDQGLQFLIQYYNGEERAKGNILERFSAQQFPDLHSELNLSSLELGDSALYFCASSVGWISDNEQFFGPGTRLTVL.

The rearrangement links TRBV11-1 to TRBJ1-6; TRBD1 is a possible D gene (6 bases). Germline CDR1 is SGHAT and CDR2 is FQDESV (reference sequence). CDR3 length: 15 residues. The V gene lost 3 bases and the J gene lost 4 bases, with 10 bases spanning the gap. Here the CDR3 DNA reads TGTGCCAGCAGCTTGGAGACAGGTTATAATTCACCCCTCCACTTT. This gives the protein CASSLETGYNSPLHF.

V gene TRBV25-1 combines with J gene TRBJ1-2; D is possibly TRBD1 (5 bases). This CDR3 comprises 12 residues. The germline CDR1 and CDR2 sequences are MGHDK and SYGVNS. V was clipped by 6 bases and J by 4 bases, with 9 bases between them. This CDR3 is CASSPGGYGYTF. CDR3 DNA sequence: TGTGCCAGCAGCCCCGGGGGCTATGGCTACACCTTC.

The rearrangement uses TRBV29-1 and TRBJ1-1; 9 nucleotides match TRBD1. The CDR3 is 16 amino acids. J gave up 0 bases and V 4 bases, and 9 bases lay outside the gene matches. Germline CDR1 SQVTM, CDR2 ANQGSEA. The CDR3 DNA reads TGCAGCGTTGGGGGGACAGGGCAGCGGGTGAACACTGAAGCTTTCTTT. Its protein product is CSVGGTGQRVNTEAFF.